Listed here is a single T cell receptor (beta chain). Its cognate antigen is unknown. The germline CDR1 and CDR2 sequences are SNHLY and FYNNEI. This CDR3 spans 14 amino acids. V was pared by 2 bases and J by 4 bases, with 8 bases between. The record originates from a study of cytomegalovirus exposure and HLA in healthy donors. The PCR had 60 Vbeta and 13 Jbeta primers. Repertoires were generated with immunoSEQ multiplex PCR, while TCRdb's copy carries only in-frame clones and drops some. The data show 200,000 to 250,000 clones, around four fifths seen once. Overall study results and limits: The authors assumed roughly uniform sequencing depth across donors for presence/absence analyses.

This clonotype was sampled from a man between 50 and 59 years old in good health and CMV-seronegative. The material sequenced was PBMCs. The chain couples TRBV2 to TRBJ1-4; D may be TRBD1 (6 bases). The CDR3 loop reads CASSELRGNEKLFF. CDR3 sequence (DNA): TGTGCCAGCAGTGAACTCAGGGGTAATGAAAAACTGTTTTTT.